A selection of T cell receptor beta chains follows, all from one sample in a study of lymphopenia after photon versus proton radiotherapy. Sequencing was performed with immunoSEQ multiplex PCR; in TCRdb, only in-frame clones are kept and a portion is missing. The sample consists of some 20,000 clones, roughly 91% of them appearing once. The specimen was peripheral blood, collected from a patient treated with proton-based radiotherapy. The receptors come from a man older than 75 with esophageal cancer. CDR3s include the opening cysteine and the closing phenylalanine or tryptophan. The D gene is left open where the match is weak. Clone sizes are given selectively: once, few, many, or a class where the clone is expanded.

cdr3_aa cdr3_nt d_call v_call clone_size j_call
CATSMGGDQETQYF TGTGCCACCAGCATGGGGGGGGACCAAGAGACCCAGTACTTC TRBD2 TRBV15 few TRBJ2-5
CASSFLPTGLNSYNEQFF TGCGCCAGCAGCTTCCTTCCTACAGGGTTGAACTCCTACAATGAGCAGTTCTTC - TRBV5-1 - TRBJ2-1
CARPWGGPNTEAFF TGTGCCAGACCCTGGGGGGGGCCGAACACTGAAGCTTTCTTT - TRBV6-5 - TRBJ1-1
CASSIEGHQIYGYTF TGTGCCAGTAGTATAGAGGGACACCAGATCTATGGCTACACCTTC - TRBV19 - TRBJ1-2
CASSFSSGGRRGSYNEQFF TGTGCCAGCAGTTTTTCTAGCGGGGGGCGCCGTGGCTCCTACAATGAGCAGTTCTTC TRBD2 TRBV27 - TRBJ2-1
CASSFTTGQPQHF TGTGCCAGCAGCTTTACCACAGGTCAGCCCCAGCATTTT - TRBV7-2 - TRBJ1-5
CASSPRTGVYEQYF TGTGCCAGCAGCCCTCGGACAGGGGTCTACGAGCAGTACTTC TRBD1 TRBV7-6 - TRBJ2-7
CASSPGTSGVETQYF TGTGCCAGCAGCCCCGGGACTAGTGGCGTAGAGACCCAGTACTTC TRBD2 TRBV5-4 - TRBJ2-5
CASSQRRTVASGGEQFF TGCGCCAGCAGCCAACGCCGGACGGTCGCCAGCGGGGGTGAGCAGTTCTTC TRBD2 TRBV4-1 - TRBJ2-1
CASSSQGTEQYF TGTGCCAGCAGTTCACAGGGTACCGAGCAGTACTTC - TRBV2 once TRBJ2-7
CASSSAGTRGEQYF TGTGCCAGCAGCTCCGCCGGGACTAGGGGCGAGCAGTACTTC TRBD2 TRBV7-9 - TRBJ2-7
CASSPLGGLNLGETQYF TGCGCCAGCAGCCCCCTGGGGGGCCTCAATCTGGGGGAGACCCAGTACTTC - TRBV5-1 - TRBJ2-5
CASSLTDAGNEKLFF TGTGCCAGCAGCTTGACGGATGCGGGTAATGAAAAACTGTTTTTT - TRBV5-6 - TRBJ1-4
CASSEEWDQPQHF TGTGCCAGCAGTGAAGAATGGGATCAGCCCCAGCATTTT - TRBV6-1 - TRBJ1-5
CARGGLGNSPLHF TGTGCCCGTGGGGGACTGGGGAATTCACCCCTCCACTTT - TRBV30 once TRBJ1-6
CASSLSYEQYF TGTGCCAGCAGCTTAAGTTACGAGCAGTACTTC - TRBV7-2 - TRBJ2-7